Sequencing of this T cell receptor (beta chain) was carried out in a study of CD8+CD57+ T cells in acquired aplastic anemia. Whoever was chosen for sequencing had shown CD8+CD57+ cell expansion by flow cytometry. This clonotype was counted at least ten times. Its antigen is not known. Study-wide results and limits: Around 29 shared CD8+ CDR3s appeared highly expressed within patients' immunodominant clones. No significant patient-versus-control difference appeared in CD8+ Simpson's diversity.

Profiling that covered TCR beta VDJ and CDR3 relied on genomic DNA as its template. One entry per CDR3 protein results from TCRdb running MiXCR on the reads. Here the sample spans some 200,000 distinct CDR3 sequences, less than 50% being singletons. Source material: sorted CD4+, CD8+, or CD8+CD57+ T cells (not recorded which) from PBMCs. This clonotype was sampled from a human donor with aplastic anemia.

The CDR3 spells CASSFRTGPDTQYF. As DNA, the CDR3 is TGCGCCAGCAGCTTCCGGACAGGGCCAGATACGCAGTATTTT. This chain joins TRBV5-1 and TRBJ2-3; TRBD1 matches at 8 bases. Germline CDR1 reads SGHRS; CDR2 reads YFSETQ. V trimming: 2 bases; J trimming: 4 bases; junction bases outside the gene matches: 3. The CDR3 loop spans 14 amino acids.